This T cell receptor beta chain was identified in a study of blood T cell repertoires in COVID-19. With 2 bases removed from V and 0 bases from J, the gap between germline ends came to 7 bases. The CDR3 sequence is 14 residues long. Germline CDR1 KGHSH, CDR2 LQKENI. Per the original data handling: Reference gene primer amplification yielded estimated nucleated cell counts. TCRdb's copy holds only in-frame clones and misses some; the assay was immunoSEQ multiplex PCR. That table is the source of V, J and clone size, and D and trimming were worked out from the DNA. The sample carries 200,000 to 300,000 clones, 75% to 90% recorded once.

This clonotype was sampled from a woman between 25 and 40 years old who had recovered from COVID-19. The chain couples TRBV18 to TRBJ1-1, with no clear D. Material: peripheral blood. CDR3 in DNA: TGTGCCAGCTCACCAAGCGGAATGAACACTGAAGCTTTCTTT. Protein product: CASSPSGMNTEAFF. Together with reference TRBV18 and TRBJ1-1, the CDR3 gives the full variable domain: NAGVMQNPRHLVRRRGQEARLRCSPMKGHSHVYWYRQLPEEGLKFMVYLQKENIIDESGMPKERFSAEFPKEGPSILRIQQVVRGDSAAYFCASSPSGMNTEAFFGQGTRLTVV.